A selection of T cell receptor beta chains follows, all from one sample in a study of blood T cell repertoires in COVID-19. Clones were read by immunoSEQ multiplex PCR, and TCRdb kept only the in-frame ones, dropping some. Seen here are approximately 93,000 clones, around 86% observed once, and the top ten hold 25% to 30%. The specimen sequenced was peripheral blood. Source of these receptors: a man aged 50-60 years with active or convalescent COVID-19. CDR3s include the opening cysteine and the closing phenylalanine or tryptophan. D genes are given only for firm matches. Some rows mark clone size as missing; the rest say once, few, many or name a class of expanded clone.

V gene	clone size	J gene	D gene	CDR3 DNA	CDR3 protein
TRBV5-1	.	TRBJ2-3	.	TGCGCCAGCAGCTTGGAGGACTTTCGCACAGATACGCAGTATTTT	CASSLEDFRTDTQYF
TRBV27	.	TRBJ2-7	.	TGTGCCAGCAGTTTGACAGGTGTTCATCAGTACTTC	CASSLTGVHQYF
TRBV19	once	TRBJ2-7	TRBD1	TGTGCCAGTAGGCAACCGGGACAGGGGGACGATGAGCAGTACTTC	CASRQPGQGDDEQYF
TRBV19	few	TRBJ1-4	.	TGTGCCAGTAGTATACCAAATGGAGAACTGTTTTTT	CASSIPNGELFF
TRBV28	few	TRBJ2-7	.	TGTGCCAGCAGTATCCGCTCCTACGAGCAGTACTTC	CASSIRSYEQYF
TRBV20-1	.	TRBJ2-5	TRBD2	TGCAGTGCTAGTTCTGTAGCGGGGAGAGAGGAGACCCAGTACTTC	CSASSVAGREETQYF
TRBV28	once	TRBJ1-3	.	TGTGCCAGCAGTTTGATACGGGGGGTGAACACCATATATTTT	CASSLIRGVNTIYF
TRBV24-1	.	TRBJ2-3	.	TGTGCCACCAGTGGCCCGGGGGAAAGGTCATACGATACGCAGTATTTT	CATSGPGERSYDTQYF
TRBV19	.	TRBJ1-4	.	TGTGCCAGTAGTATTACTGATAATGAAAAACTGTTTTTT	CASSITDNEKLFF
TRBV14	.	TRBJ1-4	.	TGTGCCAGCAGCCTCGGACCCCACCGGGAGGAAAAACTGTTTTTT	CASSLGPHREEKLFF
TRBV19	.	TRBJ1-2	.	TGTGCCAGTAGTATTCTCGAACAGGCCGGCCTCTATGGCTACACCTTC	CASSILEQAGLYGYTF
TRBV7-2	.	TRBJ1-5	TRBD1	TGTGCCAGCAGCTTAAGAACAGGGGGTAATCAGCCCCAGCATTTT	CASSLRTGGNQPQHF
TRBV10-1	.	TRBJ1-5	.	TGCGCCAGCAGTGAGCGGAGGAGCAATCAGCCCCAGCATTTT	CASSERRSNQPQHF
TRBV9	.	TRBJ1-2	.	TGTGCCAGCAGCGTAGCTGGGGGGCGCGGGGGTAACTATGGCTACACCTTC	CASSVAGGRGGNYGYTF
TRBV11-2	.	TRBJ2-2	TRBD2	TGTGCCAGCAGACGGGGGGCGAACACCGGGGAGCTGTTTTTT	CASRRGANTGELFF
TRBV19	.	TRBJ2-1	TRBD1	TGTGCCAGTAGTATAGGGGGGAGACAGGGTCGAGATGAGCAGTTCTTC	CASSIGGRQGRDEQFF
TRBV6-2/TRBV6-3	.	TRBJ2-6	TRBD1	TGTGCCAGCAGTAGACAGGGCCCCGCTGGGGCCAACGTCCTGACTTTC	CASSRQGPAGANVLTF
TRBV3-1/TRBV3-2	.	TRBJ2-2	TRBD2	TGTGCCAGCAGCCACTTTAGCGGGACTAACACCGGGGAGCTGTTTTTT	CASSHFSGTNTGELFF
TRBV6-2/TRBV6-3	.	TRBJ2-2	TRBD1	TGTGCCAGCAGTTACCCGCCGGGACAGGGGGAAACCGGGGAGCTGTTTTTT	CASSYPPGQGETGELFF
TRBV6-5	few	TRBJ2-2	TRBD1	TGTGCCGGGTTGCGGACAGGGGACACCGGGGAGCTGTTTTTT	CAGLRTGDTGELFF
TRBV5-4	.	TRBJ1-1	.	TGTGCCAGCAGCACTACAGGGAACACTGAAGCTTTCTTT	CASSTTGNTEAFF
TRBV5-1	.	TRBJ2-5	.	TGCGCCAGCAGCTTGCAGACTACTCTCCAAGAGACCCAGTACTTC	CASSLQTTLQETQYF
TRBV6-5	.	TRBJ2-1	TRBD2	TGTGCCAGCAGTTACTCGTTGCCAGCGGGAGGTCGGGAGCAGTTCTTC	CASSYSLPAGGREQFF
TRBV5-1	.	TRBJ2-2	TRBD1	TGCGCCAGCAGCCCCGACAGGGGATTGAACACCGGGGAGCTGTTTTTT	CASSPDRGLNTGELFF
TRBV28	.	TRBJ2-1	.	TGTGCCAGCATCCCAGGAGGCGGGTACAATGAGCAGTTCTTC	CASIPGGGYNEQFF
TRBV25-1	once	TRBJ1-2	TRBD1	TGTGCCAGCGCACAGGGGGCATATGGCTACACCTTC	CASAQGAYGYTF
TRBV5-6	.	TRBJ1-1	TRBD1	TGTGCCAGCAGCTCTAACAGGGGCCAAGAGCGGCGAGCTTTCTTT	CASSSNRGQERRAFF
TRBV19	.	TRBJ1-1	.	TGTGCCAGTAGTATAGTCGGTCGGACTGAAGCTTTCTTT	CASSIVGRTEAFF
TRBV19	.	TRBJ2-3	TRBD2	TGTGCCAGTAGTATGCAGCGGGGGGCCCAAGATACGCAGTATTTT	CASSMQRGAQDTQYF
TRBV30	few	TRBJ1-2	.	TGTGCCTGGAGTGTATTGTCGTTGGGCAGCTATGGCTACACCTTC	CAWSVLSLGSYGYTF
TRBV6-5	.	TRBJ1-2	.	TGTGCCAGCAATCCCGGCGGCCAGAACCATGGCTACACCTTC	CASNPGGQNHGYTF
TRBV28	.	TRBJ2-5	TRBD2	TGTGCCAGCAGTTTTTCTAGCGGGAGTAGGCAAGAGACCCAGTACTTC	CASSFSSGSRQETQYF
TRBV5-1	.	TRBJ2-5	.	TGCGCCAGCAGCTTGGGCCCACTAGTCCCGGGAGAGACCCAGTACTTC	CASSLGPLVPGETQYF
TRBV19	.	TRBJ2-7	TRBD1	TGTGCCAGTAGTCCGGGACAGGGAAGCCACGAGCAGTACTTC	CASSPGQGSHEQYF
TRBV7-9	.	TRBJ2-7	TRBD2	TGTGCCAGCAGTGTGGGGTGGGCCGGGACTAGCGGGAGCTCTTTCGAGCAGTACTTC	CASSVGWAGTSGSSFEQYF
TRBV30	.	TRBJ2-1	TRBD2	TGTGCCTGGAGTGTACGGGGGGGAAGATACAATGAGCAGTTCTTC	CAWSVRGGRYNEQFF
TRBV5-1	.	TRBJ2-3	TRBD2	TGCGCCAGCAGCTACGGGACTACCACAGATACGCAGTATTTT	CASSYGTTTDTQYF
TRBV5-1	.	TRBJ2-7	TRBD1	TGCGCCAGCAGCCCAGGGGACAGGATGGAAACCCACGAGCAGTACTTC	CASSPGDRMETHEQYF
TRBV6-6	.	TRBJ2-5	TRBD2	TGTGCCAGCAGCCTCACTAGCGGGGAGACCCAGTACTTC	CASSLTSGETQYF
TRBV3-1/TRBV3-2	.	TRBJ1-2	.	TGTGCCAGCAGCCAAGTAGGGGATGGCTACACCTTC	CASSQVGDGYTF
TRBV3-1/TRBV3-2	.	TRBJ2-5	TRBD2	TGTGCCAGCAGCCGGCGGGCTGGCGGGGGGGTGGAGACCCAGTACTTC	CASSRRAGGGVETQYF
TRBV27	.	TRBJ1-2	.	TGTGCCAGCAGTACCTTGACAAGGCCCTATGGCTACACCTTC	CASSTLTRPYGYTF
TRBV30	few	TRBJ2-7	TRBD2	TGTGCCTGGAACCCAGGGTTAACTAGCGGGAGGCGGTACGAGCAGTACTTC	CAWNPGLTSGRRYEQYF
TRBV7-2	.	TRBJ1-1	TRBD1	TGTGCCAGCAGCTTAGTCCCCGACAGGGGCCTGGACGCTTTCTTT	CASSLVPDRGLDAFF
TRBV12-3/TRBV12-4	few	TRBJ1-3	.	TGTGCCAGCAGTAGGGGCCTATATAACACCATATATTTT	CASSRGLYNTIYF
TRBV19	.	TRBJ2-3	TRBD1	TGTGCCAGTACCCAGACAGGGTTTGCAGATACGCAGTATTTT	CASTQTGFADTQYF
TRBV6-1	.	TRBJ2-7	TRBD1	TGTGCCAGCAGTGAAGTTGAGACAGGGACCTACGAGCAGTACTTC	CASSEVETGTYEQYF